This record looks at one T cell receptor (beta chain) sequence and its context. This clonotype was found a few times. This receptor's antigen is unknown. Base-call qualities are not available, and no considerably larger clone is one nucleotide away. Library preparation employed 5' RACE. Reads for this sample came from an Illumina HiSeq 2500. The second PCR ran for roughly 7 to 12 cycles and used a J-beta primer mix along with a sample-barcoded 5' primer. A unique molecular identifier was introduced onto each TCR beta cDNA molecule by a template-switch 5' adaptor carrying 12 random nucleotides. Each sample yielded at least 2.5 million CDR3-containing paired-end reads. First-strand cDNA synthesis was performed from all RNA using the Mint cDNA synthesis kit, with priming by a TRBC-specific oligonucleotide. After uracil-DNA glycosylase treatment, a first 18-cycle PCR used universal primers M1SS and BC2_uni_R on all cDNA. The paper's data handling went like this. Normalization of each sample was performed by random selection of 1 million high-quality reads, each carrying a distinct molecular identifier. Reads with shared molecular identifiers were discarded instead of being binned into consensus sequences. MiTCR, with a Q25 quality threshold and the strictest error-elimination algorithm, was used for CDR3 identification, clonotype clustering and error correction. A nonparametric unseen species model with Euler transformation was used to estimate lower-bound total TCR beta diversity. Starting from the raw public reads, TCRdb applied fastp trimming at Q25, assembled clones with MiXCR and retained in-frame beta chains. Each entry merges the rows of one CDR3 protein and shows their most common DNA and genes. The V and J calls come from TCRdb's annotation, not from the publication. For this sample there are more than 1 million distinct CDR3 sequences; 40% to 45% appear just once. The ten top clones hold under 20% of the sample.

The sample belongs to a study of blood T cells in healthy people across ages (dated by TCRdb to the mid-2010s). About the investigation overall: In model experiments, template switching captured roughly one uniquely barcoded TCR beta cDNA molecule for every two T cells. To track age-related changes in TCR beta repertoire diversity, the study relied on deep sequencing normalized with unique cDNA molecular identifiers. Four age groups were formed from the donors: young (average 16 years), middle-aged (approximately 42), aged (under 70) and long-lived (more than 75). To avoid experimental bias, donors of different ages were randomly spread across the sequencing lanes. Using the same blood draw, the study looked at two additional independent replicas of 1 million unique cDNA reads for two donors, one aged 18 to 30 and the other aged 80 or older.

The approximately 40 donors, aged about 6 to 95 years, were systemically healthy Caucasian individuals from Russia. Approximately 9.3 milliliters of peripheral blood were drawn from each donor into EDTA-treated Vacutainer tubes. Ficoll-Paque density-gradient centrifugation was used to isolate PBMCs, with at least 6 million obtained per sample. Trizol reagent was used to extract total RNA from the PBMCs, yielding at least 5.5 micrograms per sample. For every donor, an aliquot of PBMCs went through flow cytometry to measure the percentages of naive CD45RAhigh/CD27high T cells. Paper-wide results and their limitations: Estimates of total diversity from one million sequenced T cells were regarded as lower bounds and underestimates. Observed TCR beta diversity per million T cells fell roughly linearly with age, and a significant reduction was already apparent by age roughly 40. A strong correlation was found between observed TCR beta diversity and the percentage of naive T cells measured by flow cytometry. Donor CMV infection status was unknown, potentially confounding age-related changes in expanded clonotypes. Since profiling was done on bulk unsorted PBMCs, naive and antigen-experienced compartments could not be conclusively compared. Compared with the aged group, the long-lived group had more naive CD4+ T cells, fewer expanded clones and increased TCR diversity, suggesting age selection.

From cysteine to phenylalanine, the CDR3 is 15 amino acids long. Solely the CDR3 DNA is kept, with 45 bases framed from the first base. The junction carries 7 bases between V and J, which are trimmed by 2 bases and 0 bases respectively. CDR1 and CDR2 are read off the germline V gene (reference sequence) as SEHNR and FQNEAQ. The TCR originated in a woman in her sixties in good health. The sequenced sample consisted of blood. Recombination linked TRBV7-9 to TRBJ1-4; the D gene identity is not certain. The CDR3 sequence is CASSLSIATNEKLFF. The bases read TGTGCCAGCAGCTTATCCATTGCAACTAATGAAAAACTGTTTTTT.